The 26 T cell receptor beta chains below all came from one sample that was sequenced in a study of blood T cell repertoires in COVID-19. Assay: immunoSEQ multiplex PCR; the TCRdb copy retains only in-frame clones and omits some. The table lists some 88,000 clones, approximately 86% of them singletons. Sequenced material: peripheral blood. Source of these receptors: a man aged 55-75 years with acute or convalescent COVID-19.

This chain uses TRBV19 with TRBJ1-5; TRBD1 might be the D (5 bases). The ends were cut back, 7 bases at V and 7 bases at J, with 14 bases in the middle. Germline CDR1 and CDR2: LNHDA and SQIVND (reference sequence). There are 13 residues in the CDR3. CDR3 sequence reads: CASTNRNDQPQHF. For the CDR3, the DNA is TGTGCCAGTACTAACAGGAATGACCAGCCCCAGCATTTT.

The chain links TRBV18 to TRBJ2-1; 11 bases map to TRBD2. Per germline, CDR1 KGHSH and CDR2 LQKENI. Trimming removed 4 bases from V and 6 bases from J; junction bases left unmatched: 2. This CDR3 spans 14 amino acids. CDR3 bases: TGTGCCAGCTCACGACTAGCGGGGATCAATGAGCAGTTCTTC. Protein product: CASSRLAGINEQFF.

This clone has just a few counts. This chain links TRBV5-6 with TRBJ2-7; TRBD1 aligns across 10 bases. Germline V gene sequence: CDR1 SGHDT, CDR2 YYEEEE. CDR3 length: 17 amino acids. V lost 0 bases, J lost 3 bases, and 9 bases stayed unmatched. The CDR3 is CASSLAGTGVGGYEQYF. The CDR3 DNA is TGTGCCAGCAGCTTGGCCGGGACAGGGGTCGGGGGCTACGAGCAGTACTTC.

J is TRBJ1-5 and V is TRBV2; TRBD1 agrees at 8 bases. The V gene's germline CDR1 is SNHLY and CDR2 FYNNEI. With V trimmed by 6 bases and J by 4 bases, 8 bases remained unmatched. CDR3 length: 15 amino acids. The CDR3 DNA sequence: TGTGCCAGCAGACCGGACAGGGCGACGAATCAGCCCCAGCATTTT. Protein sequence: CASRPDRATNQPQHF. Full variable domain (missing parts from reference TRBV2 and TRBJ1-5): EPEVTQTPSHQVTQMGQEVILRCVPISNHLYFYWYRQILGQKVEFLVSFYNNEISEKSEIFDDQFSVERPDGSNFTLKIRSTKLEDSAMYFCASRPDRATNQPQHFGDGTRLSIL.

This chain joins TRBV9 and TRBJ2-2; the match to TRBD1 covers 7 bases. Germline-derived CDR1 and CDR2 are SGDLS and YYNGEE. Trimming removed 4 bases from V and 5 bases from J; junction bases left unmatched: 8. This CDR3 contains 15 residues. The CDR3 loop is CASSPRQGGTGELFF. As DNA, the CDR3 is TGTGCCAGCAGCCCCAGACAGGGCGGGACCGGGGAGCTGTTTTTT.

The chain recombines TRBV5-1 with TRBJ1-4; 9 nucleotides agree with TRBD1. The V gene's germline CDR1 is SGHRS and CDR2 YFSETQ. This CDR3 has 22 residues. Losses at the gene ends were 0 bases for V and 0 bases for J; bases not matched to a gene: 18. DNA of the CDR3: TGCGCCAGCAGCTTGGCCGGCCCCTTAACAGGGGGCGTCAAAGCAACTAATGAAAAACTGTTTTTT. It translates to CASSLAGPLTGGVKATNEKLFF.

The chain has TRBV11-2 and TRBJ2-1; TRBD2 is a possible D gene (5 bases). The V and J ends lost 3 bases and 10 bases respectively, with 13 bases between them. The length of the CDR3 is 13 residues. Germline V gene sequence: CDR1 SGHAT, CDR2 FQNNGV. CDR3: CASSLGRVEEQFF. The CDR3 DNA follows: TGTGCCAGCAGCTTGGGGAGAGTGGAGGAGCAGTTCTTC.

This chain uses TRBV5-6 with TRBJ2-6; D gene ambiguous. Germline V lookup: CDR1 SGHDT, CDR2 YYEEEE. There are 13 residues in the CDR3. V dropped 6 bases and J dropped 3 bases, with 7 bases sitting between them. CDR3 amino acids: CASIPVGANVLTF. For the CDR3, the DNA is TGTGCCAGCATCCCCGTTGGGGCCAACGTCCTGACTTTC.

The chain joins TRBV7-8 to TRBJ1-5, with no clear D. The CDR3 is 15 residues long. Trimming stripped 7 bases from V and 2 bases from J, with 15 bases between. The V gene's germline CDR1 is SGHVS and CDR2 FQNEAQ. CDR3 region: CASTPTRVGNQPQHF. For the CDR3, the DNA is TGTGCCAGCACTCCTACCCGCGTTGGCAATCAGCCCCAGCATTTT. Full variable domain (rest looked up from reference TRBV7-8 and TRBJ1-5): GAGVSQSPRYKVAKRGQDVALRCDPISGHVSLFWYQQALGQGPEFLTYFQNEAQLDKSGLPSDRFFAERPEGSVSTLKIQRTQQEDSAVYLCASTPTRVGNQPQHFGDGTRLSIL.

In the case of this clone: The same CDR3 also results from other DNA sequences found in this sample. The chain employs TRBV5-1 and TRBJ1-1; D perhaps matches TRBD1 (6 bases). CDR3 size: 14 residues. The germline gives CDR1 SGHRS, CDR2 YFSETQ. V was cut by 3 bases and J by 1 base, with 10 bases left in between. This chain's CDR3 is CASSSGQPNTEAFF. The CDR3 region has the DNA TGCGCCAGCAGCTCCGGACAGCCGAACACTGAAGCTTTCTTT.

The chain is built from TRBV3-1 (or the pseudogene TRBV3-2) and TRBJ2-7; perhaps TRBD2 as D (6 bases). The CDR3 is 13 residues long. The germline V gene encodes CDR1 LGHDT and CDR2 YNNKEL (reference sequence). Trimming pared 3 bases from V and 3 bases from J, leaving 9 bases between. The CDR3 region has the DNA TGTGCCAGCAGCCACGGGACTTACTACGAGCAGTACTTC. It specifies CASSHGTYYEQYF.

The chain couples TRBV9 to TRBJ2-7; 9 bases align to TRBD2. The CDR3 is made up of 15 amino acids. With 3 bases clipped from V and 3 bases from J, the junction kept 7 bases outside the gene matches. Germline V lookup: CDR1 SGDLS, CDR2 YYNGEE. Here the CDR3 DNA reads TGTGCCAGCAGCGCGGGGGCGGGGGGGTTCTACGAGCAGTACTTC. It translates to CASSAGAGGFYEQYF.

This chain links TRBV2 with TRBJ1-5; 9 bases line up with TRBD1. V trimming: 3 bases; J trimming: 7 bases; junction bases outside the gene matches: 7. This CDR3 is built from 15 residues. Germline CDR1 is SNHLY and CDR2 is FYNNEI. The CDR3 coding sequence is TGTGCCAGCAGTGACACAGGGGGCGTTAAGCAGCCCCAGCATTTT. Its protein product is CASSDTGGVKQPQHF.

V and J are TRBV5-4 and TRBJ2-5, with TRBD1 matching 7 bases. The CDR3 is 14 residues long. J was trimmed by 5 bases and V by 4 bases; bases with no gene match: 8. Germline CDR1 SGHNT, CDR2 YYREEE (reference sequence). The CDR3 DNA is TGTGCCAGCAGCCCTAGGGGGCTGAGCGAGACCCAGTACTTC. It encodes CASSPRGLSETQYF.

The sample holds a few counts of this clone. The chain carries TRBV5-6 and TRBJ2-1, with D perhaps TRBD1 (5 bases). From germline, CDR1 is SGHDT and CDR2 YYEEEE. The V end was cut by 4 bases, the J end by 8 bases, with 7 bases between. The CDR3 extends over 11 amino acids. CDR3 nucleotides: TGTGCCAGCAGCGGGGCTTATGAGCAGTTCTTC. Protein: CASSGAYEQFF. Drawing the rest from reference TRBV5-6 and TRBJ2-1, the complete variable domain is DAGVTQSPTHLIKTRGQQVTLRCSPKSGHDTVSWYQQALGQGPQFIFQYYEEEERQRGNFPDRFSGHQFPNYSSELNVNALLLGDSALYLCASSGAYEQFFGPGTRLTVL.

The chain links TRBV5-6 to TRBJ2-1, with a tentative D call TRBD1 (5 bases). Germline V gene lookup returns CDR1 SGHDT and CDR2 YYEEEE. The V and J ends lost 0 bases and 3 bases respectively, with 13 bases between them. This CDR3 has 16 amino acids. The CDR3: CASSLGARVHYNEQFF. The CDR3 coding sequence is TGTGCCAGCAGCTTGGGCGCCAGGGTTCACTACAATGAGCAGTTCTTC.

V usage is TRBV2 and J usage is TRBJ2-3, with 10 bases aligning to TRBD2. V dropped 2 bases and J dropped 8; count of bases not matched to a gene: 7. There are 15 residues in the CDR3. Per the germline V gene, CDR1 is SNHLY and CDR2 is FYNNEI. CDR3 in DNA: TGTGCCAGCAGTGAATCGAGCGGGGGGGCGGGTACGCAGTATTTT. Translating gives CASSESSGGAGTQYF.

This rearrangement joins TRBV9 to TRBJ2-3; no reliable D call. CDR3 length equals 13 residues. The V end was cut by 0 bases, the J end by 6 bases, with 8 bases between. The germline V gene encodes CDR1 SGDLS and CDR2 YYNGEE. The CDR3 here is CASSVGPGDTQYF. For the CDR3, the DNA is TGTGCCAGCAGCGTAGGACCCGGGGATACGCAGTATTTT.

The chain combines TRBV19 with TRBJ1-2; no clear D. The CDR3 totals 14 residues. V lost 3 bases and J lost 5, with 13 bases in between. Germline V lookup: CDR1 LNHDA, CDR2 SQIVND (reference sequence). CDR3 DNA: TGTGCCAGTAGTATCTCCGGGAAGGAATATGGCTACACCTTC. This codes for CASSISGKEYGYTF.

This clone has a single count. The CDR3 DNA is TGCGCCAGCAGCCAAGAGGACAGGGGGTATGGCTACACCTTC. This sequence encodes CASSQEDRGYGYTF. The chain carries TRBV4-1 and TRBJ1-2; 10 nucleotides match TRBD1. Germline V CDR1 and CDR2: MGHRA, YSYEKL. V shed 0 bases, J shed 5 bases, and the junction held 0 bases outside the gene matches. This CDR3 region has 14 residues.

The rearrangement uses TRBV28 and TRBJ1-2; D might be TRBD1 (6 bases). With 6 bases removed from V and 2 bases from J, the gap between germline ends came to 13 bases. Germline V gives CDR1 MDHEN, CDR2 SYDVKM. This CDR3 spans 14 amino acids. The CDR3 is CASSSGGSNYGYTF. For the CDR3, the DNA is TGTGCCAGCAGCTCGGGGGGCTCGAACTATGGCTACACCTTC.

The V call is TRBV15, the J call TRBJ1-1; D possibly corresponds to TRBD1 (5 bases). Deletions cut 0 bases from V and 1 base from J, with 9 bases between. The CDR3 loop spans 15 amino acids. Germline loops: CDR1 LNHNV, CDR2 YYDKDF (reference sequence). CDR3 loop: CATSRDYGGNTEAFF. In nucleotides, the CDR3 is TGTGCCACCAGCAGAGATTACGGGGGGAACACTGAAGCTTTCTTT.

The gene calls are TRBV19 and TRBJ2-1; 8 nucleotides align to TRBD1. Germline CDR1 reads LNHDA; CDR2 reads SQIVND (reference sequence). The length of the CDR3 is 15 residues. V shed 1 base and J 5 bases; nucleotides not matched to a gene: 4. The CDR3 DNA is TGTGCCAGTAGTATAGTGTGGACAGGGAACAATGAGCAGTTCTTC. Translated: CASSIVWTGNNEQFF.

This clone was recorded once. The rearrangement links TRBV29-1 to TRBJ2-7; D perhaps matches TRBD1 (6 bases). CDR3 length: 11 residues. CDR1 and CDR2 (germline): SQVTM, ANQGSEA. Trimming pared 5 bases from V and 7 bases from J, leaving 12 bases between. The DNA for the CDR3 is TGCAGCGTTAGACAGGCCAGGGAGCAGTACTTC. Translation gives CSVRQAREQYF.

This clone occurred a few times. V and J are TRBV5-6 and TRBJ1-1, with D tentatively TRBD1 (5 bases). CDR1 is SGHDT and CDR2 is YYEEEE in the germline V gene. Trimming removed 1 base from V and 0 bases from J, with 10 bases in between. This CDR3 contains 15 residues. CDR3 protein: CASSLYDRMNTEAFF. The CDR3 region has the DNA TGTGCCAGCAGCTTGTATGACAGAATGAACACTGAAGCTTTCTTT.

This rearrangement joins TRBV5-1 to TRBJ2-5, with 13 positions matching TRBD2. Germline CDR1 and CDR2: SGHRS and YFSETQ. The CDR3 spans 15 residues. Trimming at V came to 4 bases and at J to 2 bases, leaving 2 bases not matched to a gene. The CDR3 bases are TGCGCCAGCAGCGCGGGACTAGCGGGGCAAGAGACCCAGTACTTC. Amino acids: CASSAGLAGQETQYF.